This T cell receptor (beta chain) was identified in a study of cytomegalovirus exposure and HLA in healthy donors. Study findings and constraints: Apart from CMV serostatus, no immune exposure information was available. Analysis was performed later, and it showed HLA-associated TCR beta chains to be more clonally expanded than equally common others. Several of the most significant clusters appeared, in a later analysis, to be linked to common viral pathogens. Generally TCR sequences proved uncommon, though certain public TCRs appeared in numerous donors.

About this clone: What it recognizes is unknown.

CDR1 is SNHLY, CDR2 FYNNEI, per germline. Trimming removed 3 bases at V and 0 bases at J, with 11 bases between. The CDR3 extends over 15 amino acids. 60 Vbeta and 13 Jbeta primers were used in PCR. TCRdb's copy holds only in-frame clones and misses some; the assay was immunoSEQ multiplex PCR. The table records 150,000 to 200,000 clones, 70% to 80% of them present only once. The source of this sequence is a woman in her thirties in good health and CMV-seropositive. This chain joins TRBV2 and TRBJ1-1; D not resolved. Input material: PBMCs. Here the CDR3 DNA reads TGTGCCAGCAGTGAGGAGGCGGGGATGAACACTGAAGCTTTCTTT. Its protein product is CASSEEAGMNTEAFF.